The text below deals with one T cell receptor (beta chain). The CDR3 totals 16 residues. Germline lookup yields CDR1 LNHNV and CDR2 YYDKDF (reference sequence). After removal of 3 bases from V and 4 bases from J, the junction contained 4 bases not matched to a gene. CD45RO-negative, CCR7-selected cells formed the naive CD8 fraction, which excluded terminally differentiated effector memory CD45RA+ cells. The sample comes from a study of shared clonotypes between healthy human individuals. Assay used: immunoSEQ multiplex PCR; TCRdb lists only in-frame clones, some missing. The top ten clones hold 0.3% of a sample with about 600,000 clones, about 98% of them seen once.

The TCR comes from a man aged 25 to 40 in good health. The chain links TRBV15 to TRBJ2-1; 12 nucleotides align to TRBD2. Input material: naive CD8+ T cells sorted from blood. CDR3 sequence (DNA): TGTGCCACCAGCAGTTGGACTAGCGGGGAATACAATGAGCAGTTCTTC. It yields the protein CATSSWTSGEYNEQFF.